This note documents a single TCR beta chain sequence. Other DNA sequences in the sample encode the same CDR3. This sample is part of a study of blood T cell repertoires in COVID-19. The overall study: Acute-phase and convalescent COVID-19 samples originated in the United States, Italy and Spain. Sources were T cells, B-cell-depleted T cells, or PBMCs; the material itself was cDNA or gDNA.

This CDR3 is built from 14 residues. Germline V gene data show CDR1 as MRHNA and CDR2 as SNTAGT. Trimming stripped 4 bases from V and 2 bases from J, with 10 bases between. Original methodology: Nucleated cell number was recorded as an estimate derived from reference gene primer amplification. The data were produced by immunoSEQ multiplex PCR, yet TCRdb's version contains in-frame clones alone and is incomplete. V, J and clone size were drawn from that table, and D and trimming were deduced from the DNA. The sample shows approximately 300,000 clones, around 90% of them seen only once. Sequencing used peripheral blood. This chain links TRBV6-4 with TRBJ2-3; TRBD1 might be the D (5 bases). The TCR comes from a man aged 18-30 years with active or convalescent COVID-19. Here the CDR3 DNA reads TGTGCCAGCAGTGGGGGTGGGGCCACAGATACGCAGTATTTT. Its protein is CASSGGGATDTQYF.